Below, one TCR beta chain is given with its context. There are a few counts of this clonotype. The antigen this receptor binds is unknown. No qualities accompany the bases; no much larger clone lies one base away. RNA was isolated from bulk unsorted tissue, and RNA quality was assessed with a NanoDrop ND-1000 and an Agilent 2100. All donors had newly diagnosed lung cancer, had not received prior chemotherapy, and were admitted for thoracic surgery in China between August and November 2014. Patients who had received previous radiotherapy or chemotherapy, or who had another concurrent cancer, were excluded from the study. Surgical tissue pieces of roughly 1-2.1 cm3 were preserved in RNAlater solution and stored at -80 °C until use. Libraries were constructed by multiplex PCR. Sequencing took place on an Illumina HiSeq 2500. Following protocols modified from ARM-PCR, the researchers constructed TCRbeta libraries through three rounds of nested PCR with primers (Table S4). Before sequencing, PCR products of 200-500 bp were excised from the gel and purified with the QIAquick gel extraction kit. For the original study's pipeline: Trimmomatic was used to clean the reads, FLASH was used to merge the reads into complete CDR3 sequences, and MiTCR was used to assign the reads to V(D)J germline segments. Clonal diversity was calculated as the inverse Simpson's index using VDJtools. A read counted as productive if the sequence was in-frame and lacked a premature stop codon. The raw public reads went through TCRdb reprocessing: fastp at Q25, MiXCR clone calling, in-frame beta chains kept. For every CDR3 protein sequence, its rows merge into one entry that carries the most common genes and DNA. The V and J calls and clone size are TCRdb's, not the authors'. The sample includes under 150,000 distinct CDR3 sequences, with 66% observed a single time. In total, the top ten clones hold 9.5% to 15% of the sample.

Its CDR3 holds 17 amino acids, cysteine through phenylalanine. Only the CDR3 DNA is retained, 51 bases long and in frame from the first base. Sequences SEHNR (CDR1) and FQNEAQ (CDR2) are obtained from the germline V gene (reference sequence). V has 5 bases trimmed and J has 4 bases trimmed; junction bases matching no gene number 13. The sample is drawn from a study of tumor and adjacent non-tumor tissue in lung cancer (dated 2018 in TCRdb). Notes on the research overall: The cohort included some twelve adenocarcinoma, 2 squamous cell carcinoma and 1 small cell lung cancer patients. Bulk TCRbeta repertoires were compared between lung tumor tissue and matched distant non-tumor lung tissue obtained from over 13 lung cancer patients. TCRbeta CDR3 sequencing was performed on about 30 paired specimens, with one tumor sample and one normal lung sample collected per patient. The roughly 15 enrolled patients, of whom approximately ten were men and 5 were women, were aged 31 to 76 years and were diagnosed with TNM stage I to III disease. In total, sequencing yielded approximately 130,000,000 productive TCRbeta reads, which works out to an average of about 4 million reads per sample. Broader findings and caveats from the paper: In normal lung, the top 100 clones accounted for a significantly larger cumulative share of the repertoire than in tumor tissue. TCR diversity (inverse Simpson) was significantly higher in tumor than in normal lung tissue (roughly 430 vs 170, P = 0.0075, Mann-Whitney U test). Peripheral blood was not sequenced, so blood TCRbeta repertoires were not examined in the lung cancer patients of the study. Only around 14 patients were in the cohort, and the authors stated that larger samples and more detailed clinical data are needed. Neither the sequencing platform nor unique molecular identifiers are mentioned in the methods. TCR diversity was significantly higher in younger patients, and higher tumor TCR diversity was associated with shorter overall and disease-free survival.

Sequencing used lung tumor tissue. The receptor comes from a man between 25 and 39 years old with non-small cell lung cancer. The chain was built from TRBV7-9 and TRBJ1-1, and TRBD1 aligns with 10 junction nucleotides. The CDR3 here reads CASSRGQGGIFSTEAFF. The sequenced DNA is TGTGCCAGCAGCCGTGGACAGGGGGGTATTTTTTCCACTGAAGCTTTCTTT.